Reported below is one T cell receptor beta chain. Its antigen remains unknown. The data stem from a study of response to subunit inactivated influenza vaccine. Findings of the study overall: Each seasonal influenza vaccination recruits few new T cells, the authors suggested.

TCRdb ran MiXCR on the RT-PCR reads and lists one entry per CDR3 protein. The data hold more than 550,000 distinct CDR3 sequences, with about 10% observed a single time. This sample comprised PBMCs from blood, obtained on the day of vaccination. This TCR was recovered from a man in his fifties who received an inactivated influenza vaccine.

The CDR3 loop reads CASSLLFAGGAETQYF. The CDR3 nucleotides read TGTGCCAGCAGTTTACTCTTCGCAGGGGGCGCAGAGACCCAGTACTTC. J is TRBJ2-5 and V is TRBV27, with 8 nucleotides matching TRBD1. The CDR3 runs to 16 residues. The germline CDR1 and CDR2 sequences are MNHEY and SMNVEV (reference sequence). Trimming cost V 2 bases and J 4 bases; bases outside gene matches: 9.